This TCR beta chain was obtained from a study of cytomegalovirus exposure and HLA in healthy donors (dated by TCRdb to the late 2010s). Describing the broader study: An earlier analysis of about 560 of the donors reported approximately 260 Gb of sequence data and approximately 120 million unique TCR beta sequences obtained from about 180 million T cells. A later genetic analysis took genome-wide SNP genotypes for about 65% of the 666 donors and used that subset as a discovery cohort. A later analysis re-analyzed previously published TCR beta repertoires from about 730 donors and added high-resolution HLA genotyping to study TCR occurrence patterns. Along with the approximately 600-subject first cohort, a separate validation cohort of approximately 110 different subjects was used. Alongside the repertoire data, information on donor age, sex, ethnicity and CMV serostatus was compiled. Every repertoire in the discovery cohort had been generated on one and the same sequencing platform. The number of typed donors differed by locus: roughly 629-640 for A, B, C, DRB1 and DQB1; 522 for DQA1; roughly 600 for DPA1; and 450 to 480 for DPB1. Both class I and class II loci were covered by HLA typing, at four-digit resolution. A few DR-DQ haplotypes were handled as single units for association and clustering because linkage in the cohort was strong. Around 320 gigabases of sequencing data and 70 million to 85 million unique TCR sequences were included in an early release covering 550 to 800 HLA-typed donors. Rather than using new phenotypic data, the later analysis identified candidate immune exposures from TCR beta sequences and from how often those sequences occurred across donors. The T cell repertoires of about 700 subjects were profiled by immunosequencing and related to cytomegalovirus serostatus. To predict cytomegalovirus infection status, the study brought together high-throughput TCR immunosequencing, statistical association of individual TCRs with disease status, and machine learning. Among the approximately 420 genotyped donors, about 85% belonged to the genetic ancestry cluster associated with self-reported Caucasian donors. Across approximately 420 genotyped donors of the cohort, an average of approximately 200,000 unique TCR beta nucleotide sequences per donor were sequenced, and about a sixth of those sequences were non-productive. To decide whether each TCR beta V gene segment behaved as functional or pseudogenic, an earlier analysis of some 600 of the donors relied on high-throughput TCR beta sequencing. The study aimed to test whether cataloging public T cell receptors could reveal signatures of past pathogen exposure. What the study reported, not specific to this receptor: In a later analysis, TCR association rates were found to vary across HLA loci, with the most associated TCRs seen for DRB1 alleles and the fewest for HLA-C alleles. An association between a missense DCLRE1C variant and V-gene and J-gene trimming of TCR beta chains was found in a later genetic analysis and replicated in an independent cohort. The sequencing pipeline was judged likely to have produced a cluster of highly shared sequence variants as a technical artifact. The only immune exposure information available for the cohort was CMV serostatus. A later analysis found that most CMV-associated TCR beta chains appeared HLA-restricted, with HLA associations seemingly driven largely by CMV exposure. The 87-base-pair reads could not distinguish some IMGT-functional V segments, including TRBV6-2 and TRBV6-3, so those segments were excluded. An earlier analysis of approximately 540 of the donors showed that most TCR beta V segments appeared in productive rearrangements either about 87% or about 30% of the time, which broadly matched IMGT annotations. Most TCR sequences were seen in very few donors, while some public TCRs were found in many individuals. The classifier was reported to diagnose cytomegalovirus status with high specificity and sensitivity in both the original and validation cohorts. A further reported finding was that TCR beta sequences accurately predicted the HLA-A and HLA-B alleles for most subjects in the first cohort. Correlated functional status among segregating V segments might be attributable to linkage disequilibrium, but an unknown experimental factor could not be ruled out. According to a later genetic analysis, donors in an Asian-associated ancestry cluster had fewer N-insertions in productive TCRs than the approximately 700-donor mean. Compared with equally common non-associated chains, HLA-associated TCR beta chains in a later analysis were more clonally expanded and had lower generation probabilities. Assigning TCR associations to individual alleles was difficult when HLA alleles, especially DR and DQ, strongly co-occurred. Because HLA typing was unavailable for some donors at each locus, only the typed subset was used in association tests. It was suggested by the authors that the approach could potentially be generalized to other disease states and immunological phenotypes. Because counts were too low, roughly 17 rarely observed V segments, including chromosome 9 orphons, were left out of the earlier analysis of approximately 500 of the donors. A later analysis associated about 16,000 TCR beta sequences with specific HLA alleles at a false discovery rate of 0.05. This cohort had only TCR beta chains sequenced, and the lack of alpha or paired-chain data limited which features could be detected. Sequencing depth was assumed to be roughly uniform across donors in the presence/absence analyses, though that assumption may not hold. In vitro tests confirmed that a few of the cytomegalovirus-associated TCR beta chains recognize cytomegalovirus antigens. A total of 150 to 200 TCR beta chains were listed by the study as associated with cytomegalovirus. According to a later analysis, parvovirus B19, influenza, CMV and Epstein-Barr virus appeared linked to several top co-occurrence clusters.

A note on this clone: Its antigen has not been determined. Per-nucleotide qualities are absent, and no much larger clonotype sits a single base away.

The library was made by the immunoSEQ multiplex PCR assay. For the multiplex PCR, a mixture combining 60 forward primers for TCR Vbeta segments and 13 reverse primers for TCR Jbeta segments was used. A multiplex PCR assay on genomic DNA amplified the CDR3 region of rearranged TCR beta genes. The amplified TCR beta libraries were sequenced on the Illumina HiSeq System as 87-base-pair reads. Turning to the authors' computational methods: Across the 500 to 750 repertoires, a later analysis counted about 81 million unique TCR beta chains, 9.5 million to 12 million of which were shared by at least two donors. To remove PCR and sequencing errors, raw reads were error-corrected and collapsed into unique sequences using a nearest-neighbor algorithm that merged closely related sequences. CDR3 sequences were aligned to IMGT reference sequences to assign V, D and J gene segments. For a sequence to be retained, at least a six-nucleotide match to both a V gene segment and a J gene segment was required. Rearrangements were classified as productive when the CDR3 lacked stop codons and remained in frame with V and J, and all other rearrangements were classified as non-productive. CDR3 was defined according to IMGT convention as the region running from the second conserved V-encoded cysteine to the conserved J-encoded phenylalanine. Sequences without an unambiguous match to a single V gene segment were excluded from the earlier analysis of a few hundred of the donors. In an earlier analysis of approximately 610 of the donors, V segments were called functional above 56.7% productive rearrangements and were called segregating when the between-donor standard deviation exceeded 5%. A statistical classification framework was built for diagnosing cytomegalovirus status from the catalog of TCR beta chain sequences. In a later analysis, V and J genes were assigned by comparing TCR nucleotide sequences against IMGT/GENE-DB human TR gene sequences. A later analysis assigned CDR3 sequences and most-parsimonious VDJ recombination scenarios with the TCRdist pipeline. In a later analysis, each TCR beta chain was defined by its CDR3 amino acid sequence together with its V-gene family, and reads without a unique V-gene family were excluded. As a way to deal with suspected cross-contamination and a sequencing artifact, a later analysis dropped more than 500 nucleotide sequences that were highly shared and had low generation probability. In a later analysis, a clonal expansion index for each public chain was calculated from normalized within-repertoire ranks of inferred template counts. In a later analysis, generation probabilities were computed with a VDJ recombination model fitted to out-of-frame rearrangements, and the resulting probabilities were checked against IGoR. In a later analysis, TCR-TCR, TCR-HLA and TCR-CMV co-occurrence was scored with hypergeometric tests, and a repertoire-size bias correction was applied to TCR pairs. To estimate false discovery rates, a later analysis permuted the HLA or CMV assignments 20 times. In a later analysis, co-occurring TCRs were grouped using DBSCAN, and TCRdist sequence similarity was added for clustering within HLA-allele-positive subsets. Repertoires with fewer than 30,000 or more than 120,000 public chains, plus five repertoires with anomalous nucleotide sharing, were excluded from co-occurrence clustering. This immuneACCESS table, as held by TCRdb, lists in-frame sequences with V and J called but not all clones. Of the missing ones, under half trace to an unresolved V gene in checked studies; the others have no known cause. Clone size and V and J calls were adopted from that table, with D and trimming inferred from the DNA. The sample table contains some 200,000 clones; only one count was recorded for 81% of them. The ten largest clones capture around 2.2% of the sample.

In total, approximately 610 healthy bone marrow donors made up the cohort. At the time of sampling, every cohort member was nominally healthy, though immune exposures that went unrecorded were likely present. The donor was CMV seronegative and was included in the group of several hundred seronegative cohort members. Every donor gave a peripheral blood sample, and the peripheral blood mononuclear cells from that sample were used for TCR beta sequencing. Genomic DNA was extracted from the blood cell samples with the Qiagen DNeasy Blood Extraction Kit. V ends up 2 bases short and J 4 bases short, with an unmatched junction base count of 6. The CDR1 and CDR2 encoded by the germline V gene are WSHSY and SAAADI. The CDR3 spans 15 residues, from the cysteine through the phenylalanine. The retained sequence is limited to the CDR3, 45 bases, with the frame set at the first base.

The receptor was isolated from a woman in her twenties or thirties in good health and CMV-seronegative. The sequencing sample was made of PBMCs. In this chain, TRBV10-2 is recombined with TRBJ2-5, with 8 bases in between that match TRBD2. At the DNA level, the sequence is TGCGCCAGCAGTGAGGTAGCGGGGTCGGGAGAGACCCAGTACTTC. Its protein reads: CASSEVAGSGETQYF.